The clone carrying this TCR beta chain was detected only once. Its antigen is undetermined. The data belong to a study of a mutant IDH1 vaccine in newly diagnosed glioma. For the study at large: Across weeks 1, 3, 5, 7, 11, 15, 19 and 23, patients received a vaccination each time, eight in all.

V dropped 4 bases and J dropped 7; count of bases not matched to a gene: 8. The CDR3 loop spans 14 amino acids. Germline values: CDR1 SGHDN, CDR2 FVKESK. TCRdb keeps only in-frame clones here, not all; method: immunoSEQ multiplex PCR. There are roughly 60,000 clones in the sample; 85% occur only once, and 4% lies in the top ten. Time point meaning: week 23, last vaccination. Doses consisted of 300 ug of mutant IDH1 20-mer peptide each, paired with topical imiquimod. The material was PBMCs, obtained from a glioma patient whose treatment included an IDH1 peptide vaccine. V usage is TRBV14 and J usage is TRBJ2-7; 9 nucleotides line up with TRBD1. This receptor was identified in a man younger than 40 with glioma. The CDR3 loop reads CASSRDRVLGEQYF. CDR3 sequence (DNA): TGTGCCAGCAGCCGGGACAGGGTCTTGGGGGAGCAGTACTTC.